The table lists the clone carrying this T cell receptor (beta chain) with a count of one. Its antigen is not known. The sample is drawn from a study of shared clonotypes between healthy human individuals. CDR3 length: 17 residues. The V gene lost 3 bases and the J gene lost 7 bases, with 22 bases spanning the gap. The V gene's germline CDR1 is MNHEY and CDR2 SMNVEV (reference sequence). Replicate PCRs for sorted subsets used roughly 200 ng DNA; this equaled tens of thousands of T cell genomes. The data were produced by immunoSEQ multiplex PCR, yet TCRdb's version contains in-frame clones alone and is incomplete. Of about 680,000 clones in the sample, about 74% were seen once. Overall study findings and caveats: Clonotype sharing among donors was expected to depend on sequencing depth.

This TCR was sampled from a woman in her twenties or thirties in good health. Sequencing was performed on memory CD4+ T cells sorted from blood. Subset reported: CD45RA-negative fraction. The chain couples TRBV27 to TRBJ1-5; D may be TRBD1 (6 bases). CDR3: CASSFRSTGKSGQPQHF. CDR3 nucleotides: TGTGCCAGCAGTTTTCGTTCTACAGGGAAAAGCGGACAGCCCCAGCATTTT.